Presented here are 18 T cell receptor beta chains from one specimen sequenced in a study of identical twins. TCRdb re-called the 5' RACE reads with MiXCR, one entry per CDR3 protein. The repertoire consists of under 450,000 distinct CDR3 sequences, with roughly 20% occurring once and the leading ten covering approximately 12%. The sequenced sample consisted of naive T cells sorted from blood. These receptors came from a man aged 45-65 years in good health.

The chain joins TRBV28 to TRBJ2-5; D possibly corresponds to TRBD2 (6 bases). Germline CDR1 is MDHEN and CDR2 is SYDVKM. The V gene lost 3 bases and the J gene lost 0 bases, with 14 bases spanning the gap. The CDR3 contains 16 residues. CDR3 sequence: CASSFTYSGDQETQYF. CDR3 DNA: TGTGCCAGCAGTTTTACGTACTCGGGGGACCAAGAGACCCAGTACTTC. The full variable domain, in which reference TRBV28 and TRBJ2-5 provide the parts outside the CDR3, is DVKVTQSSRYLVKRTGEKVFLECVQDMDHENMFWYRQDPGLGLRLIYFSYDVKMKEKGDIPEGYSVSREKKERFSLILESASTNQTSMYLCASSFTYSGDQETQYFGPGTRLLVL.

This clonotype appeared many times. The rearrangement links TRBV4-2 to TRBJ2-3; possibly TRBD2 for D (7 bases). V lost 0 bases, J lost 4 bases, and 11 bases lay in between. Germline-derived CDR1 and CDR2 are LGHNA and YNFKEQ. The CDR3 length is 15 residues. CDR3 nucleotides: TGTGCCAGCAGCCAAGAATGGCGGGGGCCAGATACGCAGTATTTT. Encoded protein: CASSQEWRGPDTQYF.

In DNA form, the CDR3 reads TGTGCCAGCAGTAAACTAGCGGGACTAGGTAATGAGCAGTTCTTC. This encodes CASSKLAGLGNEQFF. The V call is TRBV6-1, the J call TRBJ2-1; 10 bases agree with TRBD2. The germline V gene encodes CDR1 MNHNS and CDR2 SASEGT. There are 15 residues in the CDR3. V shed 5 bases and J 7 bases; nucleotides not matched to a gene: 8.

The chain employs TRBV9 and TRBJ2-3, with 8 bases matching TRBD2. CDR1 SGDLS and CDR2 YYNGEE come from the germline V gene. With 4 bases clipped from V and 4 bases from J, the junction kept 8 bases outside the gene matches. The CDR3 sequence is 15 residues long. CDR3: CASSPRTSPSDTQYF. The CDR3 DNA sequence: TGTGCCAGCAGCCCACGGACTAGCCCATCAGATACGCAGTATTTT.

The rearrangement joins TRBV6-2 or TRBV6-3 to TRBJ2-1; D is tentatively TRBD1 or TRBD2 (6 bases each). This CDR3 has 14 amino acids. Germline loops: CDR1 MNHEY, CDR2 SVGEGT. V lost 6 bases and J 16 bases, leaving 25 bases between the germline ends. Here the CDR3 reads CASSPGRGTKTNFF. CDR3 DNA sequence: TGTGCCAGCAGCCCGGGACGGGGGACAAAAACGAACTTCTTC.

This clonotype was counted only a few times. The rearrangement uses TRBV7-3 and TRBJ2-2; possibly TRBD1 or TRBD2 for D (7 bases each). CDR3 size: 14 residues. Germline values: CDR1 SGHTA, CDR2 FQGTGA. V lost 5 bases, J lost 7 bases, and 14 bases lay in between. In DNA form, the CDR3 reads TGTGCCAGCAGCCCCCAGGGGGGGAACGGGGAGCTGTTTTTT. Translated, it gives CASSPQGGNGELFF.

This clonotype was counted a few times. The V and J genes are TRBV5-6 and TRBJ1-1; D gene uncertain. V was cut by 4 bases and J by 6 bases, with 10 bases left in between. This CDR3 has 12 residues. From germline, CDR1 is SGHDT and CDR2 YYEEEE. This CDR3 reads CASSGRKAEAFF. The CDR3 DNA reads TGTGCCAGCAGCGGACGGAAGGCTGAAGCTTTCTTT.

This clonotype is medium-sized. V and J are TRBV2 and TRBJ2-2, with 7 bases identical to TRBD1. The CDR3 loop spans 18 amino acids. The germline V gene encodes CDR1 SNHLY and CDR2 FYNNEI. V dropped 8 bases and J dropped 0; count of bases not matched to a gene: 15. CDR3 sequence: CASYLRGQSPTNTGELFF. As DNA, the CDR3 is TGTGCCAGCTACCTGAGGGGACAGTCCCCTACGAACACCGGGGAGCTGTTTTTT.

This clonotype was detected a few times. The V and J genes are TRBV12-3 or TRBV12-4 and TRBJ2-5; D gene ambiguous. The CDR3 extends over 13 amino acids. Trimming pared 7 bases from V and 4 bases from J, leaving 13 bases between. This CDR3 is CASKRLSGETQYF. In nucleotides, the CDR3 is TGTGCCAGCAAGAGGCTGTCGGGAGAGACCCAGTACTTC.

This clonotype was seen ten or more times. The genes are TRBV11-2 and TRBJ1-2; D may be TRBD1 (6 bases). Germline V gene sequence: CDR1 SGHAT, CDR2 FQNNGV. CDR3 length equals 15 residues. The ends were cut back, 0 bases at V and 3 bases at J, with 11 bases in the middle. The CDR3 is CASSLDGAGDYGYTF. The CDR3 DNA reads as TGTGCCAGCAGCTTAGATGGCGCAGGGGACTATGGCTACACCTTC.

This chain links TRBV4-3 with TRBJ2-3; 11 positions agree with TRBD1. V dropped 4 bases and J dropped 6; count of bases not matched to a gene: 6. The CDR3 extends over 15 amino acids. Germline CDR1 and CDR2: LGHNA and YSLEER. As DNA, the CDR3 is TGCGCCAGCAGCCCCCGGGACAGGGGGTTCGATACGCAGTATTTT. Protein sequence: CASSPRDRGFDTQYF.

This clonotype was observed a handful of times. This chain connects TRBV20-1 to TRBJ2-2; D gene ambiguous. Germline V gene data show CDR1 as DFQATT and CDR2 as SNEGSKA (reference sequence). The CDR3 loop spans 14 amino acids. V was shortened by 4 bases and J by 5 bases, with 14 bases between the two germline ends. The CDR3 region has the DNA TGCAGTGCTACTCGGCAGAGTAATACCGGGGAGCTGTTTTTT. Translation: CSATRQSNTGELFF.

The chain employs TRBV7-2 and TRBJ2-7, with 7 bases aligning to TRBD2. The J segment lost 2 bases and the V segment lost 5 bases, leaving 9 bases of the junction unmatched. The CDR3 is made up of 15 amino acids. Germline V gene lookup returns CDR1 SGHTA and CDR2 FQGNSA. In nucleotides, the CDR3 is TGTGCCAGCAGCCCCGTGGGCGGGAGAACCTACGAGCAGTACTTC. This gives the protein CASSPVGGRTYEQYF.

As concerns this clonotype: A much larger clonotype is one base distant, so this may be a read error. This chain connects TRBV28 to TRBJ2-5; D gene uncertain. The CDR3 extends over 14 amino acids. Germline CDR1 reads MDHEN; CDR2 reads SYDVKM. CDR3 in DNA: TGTGCCAGCAGTTTGTGGCAGGACCAAGAGACCCAGAACTTC. Its protein product is CASSLWQDQETQNF. The whole variable domain, remainder taken from reference TRBV28 and TRBJ2-5, is DVKVTQSSRYLVKRTGEKVFLECVQDMDHENMFWYRQDPGLGLRLIYFSYDVKMKEKGDIPEGYSVSREKKERFSLILESASTNQTSMYLCASSLWQDQETQNFGPGTRLLVL.

The chain combines TRBV7-6 with TRBJ2-1; no reliable D call. Germline V CDR1 and CDR2: SGHVS, FNYEAQ. The CDR3 loop spans 15 amino acids. Trimming cost V 1 base and J 0 bases, with 7 bases left between them. CDR3 nucleotides: TGTGCCAGCAGCTTAGTAGAAAGCTCCTACAATGAGCAGTTCTTC. Translating it yields CASSLVESSYNEQFF.

The J gene is TRBJ2-3, the V gene TRBV27, with D perhaps matching TRBD1 (5 bases). The germline V and J ends were trimmed by 1 base and 2 bases, with 16 bases remaining between them. Germline lookup yields CDR1 MNHEY and CDR2 SMNVEV (reference sequence). This CDR3 is built from 17 residues. CDR3 sequence (DNA): TGTGCCAGCAGTTTATACCCGGTTCTAGGGGTCACAGATACGCAGTATTTT. As protein: CASSLYPVLGVTDTQYF.

The chain uses TRBV7-9 and TRBJ2-7; no reliable D call. This CDR3 comprises 17 residues. The germline V gene encodes CDR1 SEHNR and CDR2 FQNEAQ (reference sequence). V lost 1 base, J lost 2 bases, and 18 bases lay in between. The CDR3 coding sequence is TGTGCCAGCAGCTTAGTAACTTGGGGATCATTCACCTACGAGCAGTACTTC. Its protein is CASSLVTWGSFTYEQYF.

This clonotype was observed at least ten times. This chain links TRBV4-3 with TRBJ2-3; possibly TRBD2 for D (5 bases). The CDR3 loop spans 14 amino acids. The germline V and J ends were trimmed by 5 bases and 5 bases, with 14 bases remaining between them. From germline, CDR1 is LGHNA and CDR2 YSLEER. The CDR3 bases are TGCGCCAGCAGCTCGACGGACTGGGGAGATACGCAGTATTTT. Translated: CASSSTDWGDTQYF.